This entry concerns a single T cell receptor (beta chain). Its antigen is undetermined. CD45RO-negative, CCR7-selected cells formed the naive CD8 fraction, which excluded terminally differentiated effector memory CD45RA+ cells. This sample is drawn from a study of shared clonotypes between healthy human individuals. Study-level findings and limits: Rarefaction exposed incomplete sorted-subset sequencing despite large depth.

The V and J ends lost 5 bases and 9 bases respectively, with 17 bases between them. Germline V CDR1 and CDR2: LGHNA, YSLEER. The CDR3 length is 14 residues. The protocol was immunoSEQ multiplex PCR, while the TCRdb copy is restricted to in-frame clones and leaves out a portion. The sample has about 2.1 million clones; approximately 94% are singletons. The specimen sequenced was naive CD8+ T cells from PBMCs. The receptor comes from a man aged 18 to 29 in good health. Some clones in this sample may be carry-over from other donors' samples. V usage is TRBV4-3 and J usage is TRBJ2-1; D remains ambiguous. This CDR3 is CASSKERRNGEQFF. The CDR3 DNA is TGCGCCAGCAGCAAGGAGCGACGAAACGGTGAGCAGTTCTTC.